The 7 T cell receptor beta chains below come from one sample, sequenced in a study of beta chain features in type 1 diabetes. Every isolated RNA sample was fully reverse transcribed, so sequencing captured expressed TCRB transcripts. Using immunoSEQ multiplex PCR, the repertoire was profiled, and TCRdb retains in-frame clones only, with some absent. This table has under 200,000 clones, about 9.8% appearing once. Sequencing was carried out using central memory CD4+ T cells from blood. The receptors stem from a woman between 18 and 29 years old in good health.

The chain employs TRBV19 and TRBJ2-3; TRBD1 is a possible D gene (6 bases). The CDR3 length is 16 residues. The V and J ends lost 5 bases and 6 bases respectively, with 21 bases between them. Germline CDR1 reads LNHDA; CDR2 reads SQIVND (reference sequence). The CDR3 sequence: CASSVLPGHPWDTQYF. The CDR3 DNA sequence: TGTGCCAGTAGTGTGTTACCGGGACACCCCTGGGATACGCAGTATTTT.

The rearrangement links TRBV11-2 to TRBJ2-3, with 12 bases aligning to TRBD2. Germline V gene data show CDR1 as SGHAT and CDR2 as FQNNGV. J lost 1 base, V lost 4 bases, and 6 bases had no gene match. The CDR3 contains 17 residues. The CDR3 DNA is TGTGCCAGCAGCTCCCGACTAGCGGGGGACCGCACAGATACGCAGTATTTT. Residues: CASSSRLAGDRTDTQYF.

V is TRBV9 and J is TRBJ1-6; no clear D gene. V was pared by 3 bases and J by 3 bases, with 7 bases between. The CDR3 spans 14 residues. Germline values: CDR1 SGDLS, CDR2 YYNGEE. The CDR3 protein is CASSAPYYNSPLHF. In DNA form, the CDR3 reads TGTGCCAGCAGCGCCCCTTACTATAATTCACCCCTCCACTTT.

This clone was seen a handful of times. CDR3 region: CASSLDLTSTEAFF. In nucleotides, the CDR3 is TGTGCCAGCAGCTTAGATCTAACCTCCACTGAAGCTTTCTTT. The chain uses TRBV11-2 and TRBJ1-1; the D is unclear. The length of the CDR3 is 14 residues. Trimming left V 0 bases short and J 4 bases short, with 9 bases between. Germline V gives CDR1 SGHAT, CDR2 FQNNGV.

The V and J genes are TRBV27 and TRBJ2-3; possible D gene TRBD1, 5 bases. CDR3 size: 15 residues. Germline values: CDR1 MNHEY, CDR2 SMNVEV (reference sequence). V was trimmed by 2 bases and J by 0 bases, leaving 9 bases between them. For the CDR3, the DNA is TGTGCCAGCAGTTTACAACAGGCTAGCACAGATACGCAGTATTTT. Amino acids: CASSLQQASTDTQYF.

The V call is TRBV7-2, the J call TRBJ2-3; the match to TRBD2 covers 8 bases. CDR1 and CDR2 (germline): SGHTA, FQGNSA. This CDR3 contains 14 residues. Trimming cost V 1 base and J 6 bases; bases outside gene matches: 3. CDR3 sequence (DNA): TGTGCCAGCAGCTTAGACCCGGGAGGGGATACGCAGTATTTT. This gives the protein CASSLDPGGDTQYF.

Details on this clone: The same CDR3 also results from other DNA sequences found in this sample. The chain has TRBV4-1 and TRBJ1-6; tentative D call: TRBD1 (6 bases). This CDR3 contains 14 residues. Trimming left V 0 bases short and J 6 bases short, with 6 bases between. CDR1 and CDR2 from the germline V gene are MGHRA and YSYEKL. In nucleotides, the CDR3 is TGCGCCAGCAGCCAAGACAGGGGTAATTCACCCCTCCACTTT. As protein: CASSQDRGNSPLHF.